Listed here is a single TCR beta chain. Between the trimmed V and J ends, which lost 4 bases and 2 bases, there was a span of 14 bases. This CDR3 is built from 15 residues. This record comes from a study of human T cells and chemical hapten exposure. Background on the study: Per-sample variation in TCR yield stemmed mainly from small pooled library volume differences.

The time point denotes: patch test 2, 6 weeks after DPC sensitization. The sample's treatment: therapeutic diphenylcyclopropenone sensitization with weekly scalp DPC. During construction of the library, unique molecular identifiers were attached to individual cDNA molecules for quantitative, reproducible TCR counting. TCRdb recomputed calls from the RACE reads with MiXCR, one row per CDR3 protein. The data show 85,000 or so distinct CDR3 sequences, 11% seen once. The sequencing used whole blood, collected in connection with sensitization to the hapten diphenylcyclopropenone (DPC). The chain joins TRBV12-3 or TRBV12-4 to TRBJ1-2; possibly TRBD1 for D (5 bases). The TCR comes from a man aged 18 to 29 with alopecia areata. Some clones in this sample may be carry-over from other donors' samples. CDR3 in amino acids: CASSYVVAGNYGYTF. The CDR3 coding sequence is TGTGCCAGCAGTTATGTGGTGGCAGGGAACTATGGCTACACCTTC.